The T cell receptor (beta chain) described here comes from a study of cytomegalovirus exposure and HLA in healthy donors (dated by TCRdb to 2015 to 2018). With regard to the full study: According to an earlier analysis of 587 of the donors, about 190 million T cells yielded roughly 110 million unique TCR beta sequences and 250 to 350 Gb of sequence data. The genetic ancestry cluster associated with self-reported Caucasian donors included approximately 85% of the approximately 400 genotyped donors. About 280 gigabases of sequencing data and about 92 million unique TCR sequences made up an early release that covered under 750 HLA-typed donors. High-throughput TCR immunosequencing, statistical association of individual TCRs with disease status, and machine learning were combined to predict cytomegalovirus infection status. In the later analysis, no new phenotypic data were used to find candidate immune exposures; instead, reliance was placed on TCR beta sequences and their occurrence across donors. To study patterns of TCR occurrence, a later analysis re-analyzed previously published TCR beta repertoires from 600 to 750 donors and added high-resolution HLA genotyping. A later genetic analysis used genome-wide SNP genotypes for about 55% of the 666 donors, treating that subset as a discovery cohort. The study aimed to test whether cataloging public T cell receptors could reveal signatures of past pathogen exposure. Donor age, sex, ethnicity and CMV serostatus were collected together with the repertoire data. To decide whether each TCR beta V gene segment behaved as functional or pseudogenic, an earlier analysis of approximately 600 of the donors relied on high-throughput TCR beta sequencing. In addition to the first cohort of 650 to 750 subjects, a separate validation cohort of about 120 different subjects was used. All discovery cohort repertoires had been generated using a single sequencing platform. The number of typed donors differed by locus: about 629-630 for A, B, C, DRB1 and DQB1; some 500 for DQA1; some 590 for DPA1; and approximately 450 for DPB1. HLA typing included class I and class II loci at four-digit resolution. About 5 DR-DQ haplotypes were handled as single units for association and clustering, since linkage in the cohort was strong. Among 398 genotyped donors of the cohort, an average of approximately 240,000 unique TCR beta nucleotide sequences was sequenced per donor, of which about 19% were non-productive. The study used immunosequencing to profile the T cell repertoires of approximately 630 subjects and linked those repertoires to cytomegalovirus serostatus. On the study overall, not on this receptor specifically: This cohort had only TCR beta chains sequenced, and the lack of alpha or paired-chain data limited which features could be detected. Most CMV-associated TCR beta chains appeared to be HLA-restricted in a later analysis, and the HLA associations seemed to be driven largely by CMV exposure. For the cohort, immune exposure information was limited to CMV serostatus. Because counts were too low, about 15 rarely observed V segments, including chromosome 9 orphons, were left out of the earlier analysis of 587 of the donors. It was suggested by the authors that the approach could potentially be generalized to other disease states and immunological phenotypes. Presence/absence analyses assumed roughly uniform sequencing depth across donors, an assumption that may not hold. The study listed 150 to 200 TCR beta chains as associated with cytomegalovirus. In a later analysis, several top co-occurrence clusters were reported to appear linked to parvovirus B19, influenza, CMV and Epstein-Barr virus. Because some donors lacked HLA typing at each locus, the association tests relied only on the typed subset. Correlated functional status among segregating V segments might be attributable to linkage disequilibrium, but an unknown experimental factor could not be ruled out. Most TCR sequences were seen in very few donors, while some public TCRs were found in many individuals. In an earlier analysis of around 500 of the donors, most TCR beta V segments appeared in productive rearrangements about 87% or about 30% of the time, broadly matching IMGT annotations. A later analysis found that HLA-associated TCR beta chains were more clonally expanded and had lower generation probabilities than equally common non-associated chains. When HLA alleles, especially DR and DQ, strongly co-occurred, attributing TCR associations to individual alleles was difficult. A later analysis associated about 18,000 TCR beta sequences with specific HLA alleles at a false discovery rate of 0.05. In both the original and validation cohorts, the classifier was reported to diagnose cytomegalovirus status with high specificity and sensitivity. A few of the identified cytomegalovirus-associated TCR beta chains were confirmed in vitro to be specific for cytomegalovirus antigens. According to a later analysis, TCR association rates differed among HLA loci, with DRB1 alleles showing the most associated TCRs and HLA-C alleles showing the fewest. According to a later genetic analysis, donors in an Asian-associated ancestry cluster had fewer N-insertions in productive TCRs than the approximately 700-donor mean. A cluster of highly shared sequence variants was judged likely to be a technical artifact of the sequencing pipeline. V-gene and J-gene trimming of TCR beta chains was associated with a missense DCLRE1C variant in a later genetic analysis, and the association was replicated in an independent cohort. A further reported finding was that TCR beta sequences accurately predicted the HLA-A and HLA-B alleles for most subjects in the first cohort.

Remarks on this clone: The target of this receptor is not known. The record has no base qualities; no much larger clone is one base away.

The method behind the library was the immunoSEQ multiplex PCR assay. A mixture of 60 forward primers for TCR Vbeta segments and 13 reverse primers for TCR Jbeta segments was used in the multiplex PCR. Amplification of the CDR3 region of rearranged TCR beta genes was performed with a multiplex PCR assay on genomic DNA. The Illumina HiSeq System was used to sequence the amplified TCR beta libraries as 87-base-pair reads. Concerning the study's data processing: Across the roughly 700 repertoires, a later analysis counted 80 million or so unique TCR beta chains, 8.5 million to 12 million of which were shared by at least two donors. To remove PCR and sequencing errors, raw reads were error-corrected and collapsed into unique sequences using a nearest-neighbor algorithm that merged closely related sequences. V, D and J gene segments were assigned by aligning CDR3 sequences to IMGT reference sequences. Each retained sequence needed at least a six-nucleotide match to both a V gene segment and a J gene segment. Rearrangements were classified as productive when the CDR3 lacked stop codons and remained in frame with V and J, and all other rearrangements were classified as non-productive. Following IMGT convention, CDR3 was defined as the stretch from the second conserved V-encoded cysteine to the conserved J-encoded phenylalanine. The earlier analysis of 500 to 650 of the donors excluded any sequence lacking an unambiguous match to a single V gene segment. In an earlier analysis of several hundred of the donors, V segments were called functional above 56.7% productive rearrangements and were called segregating when the between-donor standard deviation exceeded 5%. A statistical classification framework was developed to diagnose cytomegalovirus status using the catalog of TCR beta chain sequences. In a later analysis, TCR nucleotide sequences were compared against IMGT/GENE-DB human TR gene sequences so that V and J genes could be assigned. The TCRdist pipeline was used in a later analysis to assign CDR3 sequences and most-parsimonious VDJ recombination scenarios. A later analysis defined each TCR beta chain by its CDR3 amino acid sequence plus V-gene family, and excluded reads lacking a unique V-gene family. In a later analysis, 450 to 600 highly shared, low-generation-probability nucleotide sequences were removed to address suspected cross-contamination and a sequencing artifact. A later analysis calculated a clonal expansion index for each public chain from normalized within-repertoire ranks of inferred template counts. In a later analysis, generation probabilities were computed with a VDJ recombination model fitted to out-of-frame rearrangements, and the resulting probabilities were checked against IGoR. In a later analysis, TCR-TCR, TCR-HLA and TCR-CMV co-occurrence was scored with hypergeometric tests, and a repertoire-size bias correction was applied to TCR pairs. To estimate false discovery rates, a later analysis permuted the HLA or CMV assignments 20 times. A later analysis grouped co-occurring TCRs with DBSCAN, adding TCRdist sequence similarity when clustering within HLA-allele-positive subsets. Co-occurrence clustering excluded repertoires with fewer than 30,000 or more than 120,000 public chains, plus five with anomalous nucleotide sharing. In its TCRdb copy, this immuneACCESS table keeps in-frame sequences only and misses some clones. Where compared with another copy, unresolved V genes explain less than half of these, and the others have no known cause. The V and J calls and clone size are taken from that table; D and trimming were inferred from the DNA. Present in this sample are about 140,000 clones, over 75% of which were seen just once. The ten biggest clones cover about 2.2% of the sample.

The cohort comprised 550 to 700 healthy bone marrow donors. Cohort members were all nominally healthy when sampled, although unrecorded immune exposures were likely present. The donor tested CMV seronegative, placing the donor among the 350 or so seronegative members of the cohort. Every donor gave a peripheral blood sample, and the peripheral blood mononuclear cells from that sample were used for TCR beta sequencing. Genomic DNA was extracted from the blood cell samples with the Qiagen DNeasy Blood Extraction Kit. The sample consisted of PBMCs. The receptor's source is a middle-aged man in good health and CMV-seronegative.

In nucleotide form, the sequence is TGTGCCAGCAGCCCACGAGCCTGGTGGGCGGGGGTCACAGATACGCAGTATTTT. It translates to CASSPRAWWAGVTDTQYF. The chain is encoded by TRBV7-2 joined to TRBJ2-3, and TRBD2 aligns with 7 junction nucleotides. Trimming removed 5 bases from V and 2 bases from J; the gene matches leave 16 bases unexplained. The CDR3 spans 18 residues, from the cysteine through the phenylalanine. Left in the record is the CDR3 DNA by itself, 54 bases read in frame from the first base. Based on the germline V gene, the CDR1 and CDR2 sequences are SGHTA and FQGNSA.